This TCR beta chain appears in the sequencing data of a study of cytomegalovirus exposure and HLA in healthy donors. Each donor was healthy, and each was a bone marrow donor. The PCR contained 60 Vbeta and 13 Jbeta primers. Generated by immunoSEQ multiplex PCR, the TCRdb table keeps only in-frame clones and is missing some. The sample lists about 78,000 clones, 80% occurring once. The CDR3 spans 18 residues. The V and J ends lost 1 base and 4 bases, in that order; junction bases with no gene match: 15. The germline CDR1 and CDR2 sequences are SGHDT and YYEEEE. Sequenced material: PBMCs. This receptor was obtained from a man aged 45-65 years in good health and CMV-seropositive. V is TRBV5-6 and J is TRBJ2-7; 9 bases agree with TRBD1. The CDR3 is CASSLQGTGFLSGYEQYF. CDR3 bases: TGTGCCAGCAGCTTGCAGGGGACAGGGTTTTTGTCGGGATACGAGCAGTACTTC.